Below, one T cell receptor beta chain is given with its context. Its specific antigen is unknown. No base-level quality is on record; no much larger clone is a single base apart. The source of the sample is a study of beta chain features in type 1 diabetes (dated by TCRdb to 2016 to 2019). Broadly, across the study: No differences in mean age, gender distribution, total cell number or subset yield were found between patients and healthy donors. Regulatory and stem cell-like memory subsets were obtained from only 8 patients and about eight healthy donors, while naive and central memory subsets were obtained from all 30 or so donors. In the study, recently diagnosed type 1 diabetes patients and matched healthy donors were compared on the TCRB repertoires of their sorted circulating CD4+ T cell subsets. A total of approximately 110,000,000 sorted cells were examined across all samples, and a strong correlation was observed between cell number per subset and RNA yield.

Paper-wide results and their limitations: At VDJ recombination sites, type 1 diabetes patients had fewer insertions and more deleted nucleotides, which implies abnormalities in thymic rearrangement. Type 1 diabetes patients showed a moderate but significant shortening of TCRB CDR3 length in all four CD4+ subsets. PCR may preferentially amplify shorter templates, but because patient and control samples were amplified and corrected together, any resulting skew would affect both groups equally. HLA sub-analyses involved small numbers of individuals, so any influence of HLA type on TCRB rearrangement remained unresolved. The naive, central memory and regulatory TCRB repertoires appeared to resemble one another more closely among patients than among healthy donors. Because cDNA was sequenced instead of genomic DNA, activated cells with high expression could be over-represented, although the groups did not differ in activation or CD3 levels.

From the germline V gene, CDR1 is SGHTA and CDR2 is FQGNSA. The V end gives up 4 bases and the J end 4 bases, leaving 8 bases in the junction not matched to a gene. The CDR3 covers 16 residues, taking in both the cysteine and the phenylalanine. Only CDR3 DNA is held: 48 bases, read in frame from base 1. A single peripheral blood draw of roughly 0.11 L on average was collected from each donor into heparinised tubes. A BD FACSAria II and a panel including CD45RO, CCR7, CD25, CD127, CD95 and CD27 were used to sort naive, central memory, regulatory and stem cell-like memory CD4+ T cells. All sorted populations exceeded 95% purity. PBMCs were isolated immediately by Lymphoprep density gradient centrifugation and stained directly without culture. So that batch effects would be minimized, each experiment stained and sorted samples in pairs, pairing one healthy donor with one patient. The entire amount of isolated RNA was reverse transcribed using the High Capacity cDNA Reverse Transcription Kit, so the sequenced TCRB transcripts were expressed ones. Naive, central memory and regulatory T cell samples underwent deep immunoSEQ sequencing, averaging about 3.5 million total reads per sample. Sorted cells were lysed in RLT buffer, and RNA was extracted using DNase-treated RNeasy Micro or Mini kits according to cell number. To prevent cross-contamination, every cell subset was processed on its own, while patient and healthy donor samples were processed together. The immunoSEQ multiplex PCR was used to amplify TCRB sequences from cDNA, generating 87-bp fragments that spanned the CDR3 region. Sequencing of the amplicons was performed on the Illumina HiSeq platform. Concerning the study's data processing: PCR bias was corrected computationally using synthetic template baselines, and reads within Hamming distance 2 were collapsed, with unmergeable singletons discarded. Reads were aligned to IMGT to assign V, D and J genes, CDR3 length, and insertions or deletions at six rearrangement sites. Within each subset, clonotype counts were normalized to the number of sorted cells before true diversity and Gini coefficients were calculated with the tcR R package. Repertoire sharing was quantified using the overlap coefficient calculated on TCRB nucleotide sequences. Out-of-frame TCRB sequences from naive cells were analyzed to stand in for the pre-selection repertoire. Entries here come from immuneACCESS through TCRdb and include only in-frame sequences with V and J called. Some clones fail to appear in such tables; in the studies checked, an unresolved V gene covers under half of the shortfall, and the cause of the remainder is unknown. V, J and clone size are taken as reported in that table, and D and trimming were inferred from the DNA itself. The sample has roughly 310,000 clones on record, 9.5% to 12% of them singletons. The ten largest clones take up around 0.015% of the sample.

The specimen was naive CD4+ T cells from blood. The cell subset or site label of this sample denotes: true naive CD4+ T cells. Recombination linked TRBV7-2 to TRBJ2-5, with 11 central nucleotides matching TRBD1. The TCR sequence derives from a woman under 40 in good health. Here the CDR3 is given as CASSSVGQGARETQYF. The DNA sequence is TGTGCCAGCAGCTCCGTCGGACAGGGGGCAAGAGAGACCCAGTACTTC.